This entry lists 16 T cell receptor beta chains sequenced from one sample in a study of CD8 T cells in ankylosing spondylitis. Whole-study results and caveats: In ankylosing spondylitis blood, a motif of roughly eight highly homologous TCR beta variants appeared characteristic.

TCRdb passed the 5' RACE reads through MiXCR, listing each CDR3 protein once. The sample lists some 130,000 distinct CDR3 sequences, 17% occurring once. Antigen specificity for these receptors is unknown. Source material: blood, either unsorted or a sorted T cell fraction (not recorded which). These receptor sequences come from a male donor with ankylosing spondylitis.

This chain uses TRBV25-1 with TRBJ2-2; 7 nucleotides match TRBD1. There are 15 residues in the CDR3. Germline lookup yields CDR1 MGHDK and CDR2 SYGVNS. The V and J ends lost 2 bases and 3 bases, in that order; junction bases with no gene match: 3. CDR3 in amino acids: CASSERQGDTGELFF. The CDR3 bases are TGTGCCAGCAGTGAACGACAGGGAGACACCGGGGAGCTGTTTTTT. The whole variable domain, filled in from reference TRBV25-1 and TRBJ2-2, reads EADIYQTPRYLVIGTGKKITLECSQTMGHDKMYWYQQDPGMELHLIHYSYGVNSTEKGDLSSESTVSRIRTEHFPLTLESARPSHTSQYLCASSERQGDTGELFFGEGSRLTVL.

This chain joins TRBV9 and TRBJ1-1; D might be TRBD1 (5 bases). The V gene's germline CDR1 is SGDLS and CDR2 YYNGEE. With 4 bases removed from V and 3 bases from J, the gap between germline ends came to 13 bases. There are 14 residues in the CDR3. CDR3 protein: CASSSRGWDTEAFF. CDR3 coding DNA: TGTGCCAGCAGCTCGAGGGGTTGGGACACTGAAGCTTTCTTT.

This clonotype occurred many times. This rearrangement joins TRBV12-3 or TRBV12-4 to TRBJ1-4; D gene unclear. Trimming took 2 bases from V and 2 from J, leaving 6 bases between them. CDR3 length equals 14 residues. The CDR3 nucleotides read TGTGCCAGCAGTTTAATGGCGACTAATGAAAAACTGTTTTTT. This codes for CASSLMATNEKLFF.

The chain recombines TRBV27 with TRBJ1-2; the match to TRBD1 covers 10 bases. Germline V gene data show CDR1 as MNHEY and CDR2 as SMNVEV (reference sequence). Losses at the gene ends were 5 bases for V and 0 bases for J; bases not matched to a gene: 3. The CDR3 has 15 residues. CDR3 bases: TGTGCCAGCAGTCCCGGGACAGGGGCTAACTATGGCTACACCTTC. Translated, it gives CASSPGTGANYGYTF.

The rearrangement joins TRBV4-1 to TRBJ2-1; 8 nucleotides align to TRBD2. The ends lost 0 bases at V and 7 bases at J; junction bases unmatched: 11. CDR1 and CDR2 (germline): MGHRA, YSYEKL. This CDR3 is built from 17 residues. The CDR3 protein is CASSQDGLGRAGNEQFF. The CDR3, as DNA: TGCGCCAGCAGCCAAGATGGCCTCGGGAGGGCCGGTAATGAGCAGTTCTTC.

The sample holds many counts of this clonotype. The gene calls are TRBV5-1 and TRBJ2-1; D ambiguous. Germline-derived CDR1 and CDR2 are SGHRS and YFSETQ. Trimming stripped 0 bases from V and 9 bases from J, with 4 bases between. CDR3 size: 11 residues. The CDR3 region has the DNA TGCGCCAGCAGCTTGGTTGGTGAGCAGTTCTTC. Its protein product is CASSLVGEQFF.

This clonotype was found a few times. V usage is TRBV27 and J usage is TRBJ1-5; TRBD1 agrees at 7 bases. Germline V gene data show CDR1 as MNHEY and CDR2 as SMNVEV (reference sequence). The V and J ends lost 6 bases and 10 bases, in that order; junction bases with no gene match: 6. This CDR3 spans 12 amino acids. CDR3 protein: CASSKGGEPQHF. CDR3 DNA sequence: TGTGCCAGCAGCAAAGGGGGCGAACCCCAGCATTTT.

The V call is TRBV10-3, the J call TRBJ2-6; 9 nucleotides align to TRBD1. Germline trimming cut 0 bases from V and 1 base from J; bases unmatched to any gene: 7. Germline assignment: CDR1 ENHRY and CDR2 SYGVKD. CDR3 length: 19 amino acids. CDR3 loop: CAISESGTGSLSGANVLTF. As DNA, the CDR3 is TGTGCCATCAGTGAGTCAGGGACAGGGTCCCTGTCTGGGGCCAACGTCCTGACTTTC.

In its sample, this clonotype was seen many times. V gene TRBV5-6 combines with J gene TRBJ2-5, with TRBD1 matching 9 bases. CDR1 is SGHDT, CDR2 YYEEEE, per germline. CDR3 length: 14 amino acids. The trim removed 2 bases at V and 5 bases at J, leaving 4 bases unmatched. CDR3 nucleotides: TGTGCCAGCAGCTTACCGACAGGGGGTGAGACCCAGTACTTC. Translating it yields CASSLPTGGETQYF.

This chain joins TRBV20-1 and TRBJ2-1, with 8 nucleotides matching TRBD2. Trimming took 4 bases from V and 8 from J; bases not matched to a gene: 7. The CDR3 is 13 amino acids. The V gene's germline CDR1 is DFQATT and CDR2 SNEGSKA (reference sequence). CDR3 bases: TGCAGTGCTAATGCGGGAGGCCACCATGAGCAGTTCTTC. Protein: CSANAGGHHEQFF.

This chain connects TRBV12-3 or TRBV12-4 to TRBJ1-4; 8 bases fit TRBD1. V trimming: 4 bases; J trimming: 4 bases; junction bases outside the gene matches: 5. There are 15 residues in the CDR3. The CDR3 DNA reads as TGTGCCAGCAGTTCCAGGGGGCGGGTTAATGAAAAACTGTTTTTT. Translation gives CASSSRGRVNEKLFF.

This clonotype was seen ten or more times. V gene TRBV27 combines with J gene TRBJ2-7, with 10 bases lining up with TRBD2. The CDR3 length is 13 residues. V was clipped by 8 bases and J by 3 bases; unmatched bases: 4. The germline V gene has CDR1 MNHEY and CDR2 SMNVEV (reference sequence). The CDR3 here is CASSSSGGYEQYF. The CDR3 DNA reads as TGTGCCAGCTCGTCTAGCGGGGGCTACGAGCAGTACTTC.

This clonotype has ten or more counts. The chain employs TRBV12-3 or TRBV12-4 and TRBJ2-7; 12 bases agree with TRBD2. The CDR3 runs 14 residues. Trimming took 8 bases from V and 5 from J; bases not matched to a gene: 7. The CDR3 DNA sequence: TGTGCCAGCGGCGAATCTAGCGGGAGGGACGAGCAGTACTTC. Protein: CASGESSGRDEQYF.

The table lists this clonotype with a few counts. The chain is built from TRBV2 and TRBJ1-1; TRBD1 might be the D (6 bases). There are 14 residues in the CDR3. Germline CDR1 SNHLY, CDR2 FYNNEI. V gave up 3 bases and J gave up 4 bases, with 12 bases separating them. This chain's CDR3 is CASSEGHRGTEAFF. CDR3 nucleotides: TGTGCCAGCAGTGAGGGACACCGTGGCACTGAAGCTTTCTTT. Looking up the rest from reference TRBV2 and TRBJ1-1 gives the full variable domain: EPEVTQTPSHQVTQMGQEVILRCVPISNHLYFYWYRQILGQKVEFLVSFYNNEISEKSEIFDDQFSVERPDGSNFTLKIRSTKLEDSAMYFCASSEGHRGTEAFFGQGTRLTVV.

The V call is TRBV24-1, the J call TRBJ1-1, with D possibly being TRBD1 (5 bases). Trimming stripped 5 bases from V and 1 base from J, with 13 bases between. CDR1 is KGHDR and CDR2 is SFDVKD in the germline V gene. The CDR3 consists of 15 residues. The CDR3 loop is CATSAQGGGNTEAFF. CDR3 coding DNA: TGTGCCACCAGTGCGCAGGGAGGTGGGAACACTGAAGCTTTCTTT.

The chain employs TRBV5-1 and TRBJ2-2; D might be TRBD2 (6 bases). Germline V gene data show CDR1 as SGHRS and CDR2 as YFSETQ. The CDR3 totals 14 residues. V lost 6 bases and J 6 bases, leaving 15 bases between the germline ends. CDR3 nucleotide sequence: TGCGCCAGCAACTGGGACTTATTCTCCGGGGAGCTGTTTTTT. Its protein product is CASNWDLFSGELFF.